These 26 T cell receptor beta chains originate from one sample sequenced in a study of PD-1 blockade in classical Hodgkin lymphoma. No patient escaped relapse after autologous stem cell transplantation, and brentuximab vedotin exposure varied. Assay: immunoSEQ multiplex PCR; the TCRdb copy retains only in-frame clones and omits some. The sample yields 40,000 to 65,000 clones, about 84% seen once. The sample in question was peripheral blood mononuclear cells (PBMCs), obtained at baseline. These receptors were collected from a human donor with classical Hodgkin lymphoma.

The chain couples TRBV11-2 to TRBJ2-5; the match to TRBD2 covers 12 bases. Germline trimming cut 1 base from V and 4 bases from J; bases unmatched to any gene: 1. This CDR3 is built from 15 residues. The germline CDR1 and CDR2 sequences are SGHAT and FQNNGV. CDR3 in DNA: TGTGCCAGCAGCTTAGGACTAGCGGGAGTAGAGACCCAGTACTTC. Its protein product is CASSLGLAGVETQYF.

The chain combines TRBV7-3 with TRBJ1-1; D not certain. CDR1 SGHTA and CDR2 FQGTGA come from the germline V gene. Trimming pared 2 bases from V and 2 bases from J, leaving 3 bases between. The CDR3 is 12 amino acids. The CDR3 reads CASSLDNTEAFF. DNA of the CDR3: TGTGCCAGCAGCTTAGATAACACTGAAGCTTTCTTT. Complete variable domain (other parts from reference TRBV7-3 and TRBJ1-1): GAGVSQTPSNKVTEKGKYVELRCDPISGHTALYWYRQSLGQGPEFLIYFQGTGAADDSGLPNDRFFAVRPEGSVSTLKIQRTERGDSAVYLCASSLDNTEAFFGQGTRLTVV.

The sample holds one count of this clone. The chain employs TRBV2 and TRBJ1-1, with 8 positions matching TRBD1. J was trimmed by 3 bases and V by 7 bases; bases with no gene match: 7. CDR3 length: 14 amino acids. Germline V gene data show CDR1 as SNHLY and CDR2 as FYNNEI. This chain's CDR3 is CASTGQGGDTEAFF. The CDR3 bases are TGTGCCAGCACTGGACAGGGAGGGGACACTGAAGCTTTCTTT.

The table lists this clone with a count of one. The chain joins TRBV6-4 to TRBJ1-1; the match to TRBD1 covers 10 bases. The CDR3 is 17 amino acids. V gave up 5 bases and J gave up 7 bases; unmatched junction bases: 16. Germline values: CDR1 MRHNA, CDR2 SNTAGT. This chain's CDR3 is CASSPLDRGRACYEAFF. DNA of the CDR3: TGTGCCAGCAGTCCTCTCGACAGGGGGCGAGCATGTTATGAAGCTTTCTTT.

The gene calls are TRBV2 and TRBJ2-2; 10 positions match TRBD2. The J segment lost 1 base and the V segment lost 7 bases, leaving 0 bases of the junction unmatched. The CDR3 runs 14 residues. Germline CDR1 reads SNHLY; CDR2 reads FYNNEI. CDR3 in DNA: TGTGCCAGCATAGCGGGAGGGAACACCGGGGAGCTGTTTTTT. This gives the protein CASIAGGNTGELFF.

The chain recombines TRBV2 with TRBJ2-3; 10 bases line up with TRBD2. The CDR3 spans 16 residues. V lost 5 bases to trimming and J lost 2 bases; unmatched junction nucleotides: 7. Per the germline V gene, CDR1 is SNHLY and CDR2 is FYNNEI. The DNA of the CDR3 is TGTGCCAGCAGTCCCTCACTAGCGGGGAACACAGATACGCAGTATTTT. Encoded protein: CASSPSLAGNTDTQYF.

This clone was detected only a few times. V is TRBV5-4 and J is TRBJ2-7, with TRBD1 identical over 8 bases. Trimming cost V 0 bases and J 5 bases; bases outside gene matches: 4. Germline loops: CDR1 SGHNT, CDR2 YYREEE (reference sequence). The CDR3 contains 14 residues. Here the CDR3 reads CASSLGARGHEQYV. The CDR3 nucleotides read TGTGCCAGCAGCTTGGGGGCCAGGGGGCACGAGCAGTACGTC.

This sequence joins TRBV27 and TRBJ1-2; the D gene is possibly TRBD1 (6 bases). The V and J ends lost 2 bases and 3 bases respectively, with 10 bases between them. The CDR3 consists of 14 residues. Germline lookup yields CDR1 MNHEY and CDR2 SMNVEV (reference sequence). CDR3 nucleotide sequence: TGTGCCAGCAGTTTAGGAGGGGGGTACTATGGCTACACCTTC. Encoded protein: CASSLGGGYYGYTF.

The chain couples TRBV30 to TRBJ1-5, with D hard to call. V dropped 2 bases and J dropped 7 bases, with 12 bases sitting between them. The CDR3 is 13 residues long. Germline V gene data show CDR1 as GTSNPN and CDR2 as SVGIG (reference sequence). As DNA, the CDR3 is TGTGCCTGGAGTTTAACCGGGAGCCAGCCCCAGCATTTT. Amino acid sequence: CAWSLTGSQPQHF.

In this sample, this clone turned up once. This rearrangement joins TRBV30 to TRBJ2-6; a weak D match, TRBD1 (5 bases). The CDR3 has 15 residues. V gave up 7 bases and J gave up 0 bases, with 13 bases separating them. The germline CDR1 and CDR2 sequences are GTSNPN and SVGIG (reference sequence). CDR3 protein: CASSKGSSGANVLTF. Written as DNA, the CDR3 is TGTGCCTCTTCAAAGGGGTCCTCTGGGGCCAACGTCCTGACTTTC.

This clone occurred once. The DNA for the CDR3 is TGTGCCAGCAGTTTAGTAGGGGGGCCCAACTATGGCTACACCTTC. Protein: CASSLVGGPNYGYTF. V and J are TRBV27 and TRBJ1-2, with a possible D match to TRBD1 (6 bases). The CDR3 runs to 15 residues. Germline lookup yields CDR1 MNHEY and CDR2 SMNVEV (reference sequence). The V gene lost 2 bases and the J gene lost 2 bases, with 12 bases spanning the gap.

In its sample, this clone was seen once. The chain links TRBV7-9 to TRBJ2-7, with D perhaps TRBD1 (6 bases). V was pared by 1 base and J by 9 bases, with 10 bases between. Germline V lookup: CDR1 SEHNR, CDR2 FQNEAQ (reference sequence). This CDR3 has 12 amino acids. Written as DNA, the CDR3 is TGTGCCAGCAGCTTAGGGGGGCTCTGGCAGTACTTC. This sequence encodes CASSLGGLWQYF.

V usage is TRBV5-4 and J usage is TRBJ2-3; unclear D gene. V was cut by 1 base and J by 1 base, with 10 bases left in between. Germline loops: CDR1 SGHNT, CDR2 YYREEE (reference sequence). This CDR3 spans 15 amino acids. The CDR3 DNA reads TGTGCCAGCAGCTTGCCGGTCGGAGGCACAGATACGCAGTATTTT. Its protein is CASSLPVGGTDTQYF.

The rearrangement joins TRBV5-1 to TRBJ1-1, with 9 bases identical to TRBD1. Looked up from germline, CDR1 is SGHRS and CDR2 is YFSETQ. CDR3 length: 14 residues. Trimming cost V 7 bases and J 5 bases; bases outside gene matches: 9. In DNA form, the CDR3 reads TGCGCCAGCGGGTTCACAGGGGGCAGGACTGAAGCTTTCTTT. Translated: CASGFTGGRTEAFF.

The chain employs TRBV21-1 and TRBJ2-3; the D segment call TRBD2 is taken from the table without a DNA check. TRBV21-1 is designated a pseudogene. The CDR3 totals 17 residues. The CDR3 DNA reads TGTGCCAGCAACGAGAACCCTGCTGCCCGGGGTACAGATACGCAGTATTTT. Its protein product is CASNENPAARGTDTQYF.

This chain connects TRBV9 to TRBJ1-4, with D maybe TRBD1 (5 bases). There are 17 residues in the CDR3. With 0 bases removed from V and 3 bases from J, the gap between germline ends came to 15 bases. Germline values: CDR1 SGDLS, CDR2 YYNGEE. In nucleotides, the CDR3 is TGTGCCAGCAGCGTAGCCCTTGGCAGGGACGCTAATGAAAAACTGTTTTTT. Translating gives CASSVALGRDANEKLFF.

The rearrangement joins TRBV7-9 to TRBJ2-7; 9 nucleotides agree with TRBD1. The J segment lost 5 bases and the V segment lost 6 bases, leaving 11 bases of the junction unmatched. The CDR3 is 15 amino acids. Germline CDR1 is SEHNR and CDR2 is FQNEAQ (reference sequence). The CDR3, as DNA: TGTGCCAGCAGTCCGCGGGGACAGGGCGGACACGAGCAGTACTTC. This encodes CASSPRGQGGHEQYF.

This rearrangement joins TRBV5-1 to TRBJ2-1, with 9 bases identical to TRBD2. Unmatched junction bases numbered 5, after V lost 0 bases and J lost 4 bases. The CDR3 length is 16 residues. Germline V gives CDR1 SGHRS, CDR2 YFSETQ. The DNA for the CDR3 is TGCGCCAGCAGCTTGGGGGCTAGCGGGAAATACAATGAGCAGTTCTTC. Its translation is CASSLGASGKYNEQFF.

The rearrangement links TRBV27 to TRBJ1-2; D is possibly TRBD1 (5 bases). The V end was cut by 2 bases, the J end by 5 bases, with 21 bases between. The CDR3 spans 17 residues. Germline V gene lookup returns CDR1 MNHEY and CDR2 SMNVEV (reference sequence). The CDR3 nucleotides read TGTGCCAGCAGTTTAAGCTGGGGGTCTATGGGGTTATATGGCTACACCTTC. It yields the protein CASSLSWGSMGLYGYTF.

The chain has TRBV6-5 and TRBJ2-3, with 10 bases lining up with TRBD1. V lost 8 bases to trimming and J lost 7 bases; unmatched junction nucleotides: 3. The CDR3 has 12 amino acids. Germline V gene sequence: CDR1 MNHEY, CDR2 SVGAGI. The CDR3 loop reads CASGQGGNTQYF. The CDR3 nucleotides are TGTGCCAGCGGACAGGGGGGGAATACGCAGTATTTT.

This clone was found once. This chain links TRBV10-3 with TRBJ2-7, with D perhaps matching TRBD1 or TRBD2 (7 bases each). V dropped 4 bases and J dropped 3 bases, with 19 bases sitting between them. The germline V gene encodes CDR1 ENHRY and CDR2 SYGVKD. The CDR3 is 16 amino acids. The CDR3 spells CAISVGEGAKVYEQYV. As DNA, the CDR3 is TGTGCCATCAGTGTTGGGGAGGGGGCAAAGGTCTACGAGCAGTACGTC.

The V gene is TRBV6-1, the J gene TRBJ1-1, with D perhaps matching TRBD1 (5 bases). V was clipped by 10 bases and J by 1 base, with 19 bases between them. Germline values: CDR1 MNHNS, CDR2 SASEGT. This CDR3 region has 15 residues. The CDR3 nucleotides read TGTGCCACCACCCGGGACGGCGGGCAGAACACTGAAGCTTTCTTT. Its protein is CATTRDGGQNTEAFF.

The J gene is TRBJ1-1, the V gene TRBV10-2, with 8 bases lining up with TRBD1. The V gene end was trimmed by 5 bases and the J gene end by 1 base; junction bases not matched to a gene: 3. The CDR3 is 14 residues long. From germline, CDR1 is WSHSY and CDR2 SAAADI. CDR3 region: CASSPDRANTEAFF. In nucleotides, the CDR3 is TGCGCCAGCAGTCCGGACAGGGCGAACACTGAAGCTTTCTTT.

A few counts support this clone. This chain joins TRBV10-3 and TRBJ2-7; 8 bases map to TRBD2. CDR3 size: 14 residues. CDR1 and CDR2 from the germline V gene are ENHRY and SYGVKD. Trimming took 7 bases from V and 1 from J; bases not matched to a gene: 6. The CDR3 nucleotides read TGTGCCATCATGTCGACTAGCGCGTCCTACGAGCAGTACTTC. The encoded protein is CAIMSTSASYEQYF.

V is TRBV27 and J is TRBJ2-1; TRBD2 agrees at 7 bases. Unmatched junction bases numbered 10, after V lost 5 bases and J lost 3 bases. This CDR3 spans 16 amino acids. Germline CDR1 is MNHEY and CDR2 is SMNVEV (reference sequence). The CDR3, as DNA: TGTGCCAGCAGTCCCAGACTAGCCTCTATCTACAATGAGCAGTTCTTC. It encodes CASSPRLASIYNEQFF.

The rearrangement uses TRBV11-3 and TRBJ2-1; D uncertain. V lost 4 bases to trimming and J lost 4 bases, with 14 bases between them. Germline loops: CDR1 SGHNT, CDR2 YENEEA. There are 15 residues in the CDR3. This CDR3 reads CASSWGRAVYNEQFF. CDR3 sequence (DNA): TGTGCCAGCAGCTGGGGTAGGGCGGTTTACAATGAGCAGTTCTTC.